The 30 T cell receptor beta chains presented below share a single source sample, sequenced in a study of blood T cell repertoires in COVID-19. The assay was immunoSEQ multiplex PCR, and TCRdb's table has in-frame clones only and misses some. Here the sample spans about 87,000 clones, over 70% being singletons. The source material was peripheral blood. The receptors were gathered from a woman in her 50s with acute or convalescent COVID-19.

This chain joins TRBV27 and TRBJ2-7, with 7 bases fitting TRBD1. Looked up from germline, CDR1 is MNHEY and CDR2 is SMNVEV (reference sequence). This CDR3 has 14 residues. Unmatched junction bases numbered 9, after V lost 7 bases and J lost 3 bases. The DNA of the CDR3 is TGTGCCAGCACCCTGAGAGGGGGCGGCTACGAGCAGTACTTC. It codes for CASTLRGGGYEQYF.

The rearrangement uses TRBV24-1 and TRBJ1-1; D call uncertain. The V end was cut by 2 bases, the J end by 4 bases, with 13 bases between. CDR1 and CDR2 from the germline V gene are KGHDR and SFDVKD. This CDR3 contains 15 residues. In DNA, the CDR3 is TGTGCCACCAGTGATTGGAGGAGCGGTGGCACTGAAGCTTTCTTT. This codes for CATSDWRSGGTEAFF.

The V call is TRBV7-9, the J call TRBJ1-1; D may be TRBD1 (5 bases). There are 15 residues in the CDR3. Trimming took off 0 bases at V and 3 bases at J, with 11 bases between the two ends. Germline loops: CDR1 SEHNR, CDR2 FQNEAQ (reference sequence). Written as DNA, the CDR3 is TGTGCCAGCAGCTTAGCGGATAAAGGGGACACTGAAGCTTTCTTT. Translating gives CASSLADKGDTEAFF.

V and J are TRBV27 and TRBJ2-2, with D possibly matching TRBD2 (6 bases). The CDR3 runs to 15 residues. Germline V gene sequence: CDR1 MNHEY, CDR2 SMNVEV (reference sequence). V lost 6 bases, J lost 4 bases, and 15 bases lay in between. This CDR3 reads CASRVGMEGTGELFF. The DNA of the CDR3 is TGTGCCAGCAGGGTGGGAATGGAGGGCACCGGGGAGCTGTTTTTT.

The chain has TRBV28 and TRBJ1-2, with 7 bases matching TRBD1. The V gene's germline CDR1 is MDHEN and CDR2 SYDVKM. The V segment lost 4 bases and the J segment 2 bases; nucleotides outside the gene matches: 4. The CDR3 is 14 amino acids. The CDR3 sequence is CASSSPGQNYGYTF. As DNA, the CDR3 is TGTGCCAGCAGTTCCCCGGGACAGAACTATGGCTACACCTTC.

This clone was seen more than once but under ten times. The rearrangement links TRBV6-5 to TRBJ2-1; possible D gene TRBD2, 5 bases. The germline CDR1 and CDR2 sequences are MNHEY and SVGAGI. The CDR3 extends over 15 amino acids. Trimming took 0 bases from V and 10 from J, leaving 16 bases between them. In DNA form, the CDR3 reads TGTGCCAGCAGTTACTCGTTTAGCGCGTCGGAGGAGCAGTTCTTC. Protein sequence: CASSYSFSASEEQFF.

The V gene is TRBV7-8, the J gene TRBJ2-7; 7 nucleotides agree with TRBD1. Germline lookup yields CDR1 SGHVS and CDR2 FQNEAQ. J gave up 9 bases and V 6 bases, and 5 bases lay outside the gene matches. There are 11 residues in the CDR3. The CDR3 DNA reads TGTGCCAGCAGAAACAGGGGCCGGCAGTACTTC. It specifies CASRNRGRQYF.

The chain combines TRBV4-3 with TRBJ1-4; D uncertain. V was trimmed by 3 bases and J by 3 bases, leaving 11 bases between them. The CDR3 has 15 amino acids. Germline V gives CDR1 LGHNA, CDR2 YSLEER. The CDR3 DNA reads TGCGCCAGCAGCCACGTTCGGGGATCTAATGAAAAACTGTTTTTT. It translates to CASSHVRGSNEKLFF.

CDR3 coding DNA: TGTGCCAGCAGCAACGCGCGGGGAGCTGAAGCTTTCTTT. Amino acid sequence: CASSNARGAEAFF. This chain links TRBV21-1 with TRBJ1-1. TRBV21-1 is a pseudogene segment. This CDR3 is 13 amino acids long.

The chain couples TRBV7-9 to TRBJ2-4; D may be TRBD2 (5 bases). This CDR3 has 13 residues. Per germline, CDR1 SEHNR and CDR2 FQNEAQ (reference sequence). Trimming removed 5 bases at V and 8 bases at J, with 13 bases between. The CDR3 protein is CASSLTGFDIQYF. DNA for the CDR3: TGTGCCAGCAGCCTAACGGGGTTCGACATTCAGTACTTC.

V gene TRBV5-1 combines with J gene TRBJ1-2, with 8 positions matching TRBD1. Unmatched junction bases numbered 14, after V lost 10 bases and J lost 6 bases. Germline values: CDR1 SGHRS, CDR2 YFSETQ. The CDR3 loop spans 14 amino acids. CDR3 region: CASPEYRGINGYTF. In nucleotides, the CDR3 is TGCGCCTCCCCCGAGTACAGGGGGATTAATGGCTACACCTTC.

J is TRBJ1-5 and V is TRBV7-8, with 7 positions matching TRBD1. From germline, CDR1 is SGHVS and CDR2 FQNEAQ. The CDR3 length is 14 residues. J was trimmed by 4 bases and V by 5 bases; bases with no gene match: 5. For the CDR3, the DNA is TGTGCCAGCAGCCAGGGGGGGGCAAATCAGCCCCAGCATTTT. It is translated as CASSQGGANQPQHF. Full variable domain (remainder filled in from reference TRBV7-8 and TRBJ1-5): GAGVSQSPRYKVAKRGQDVALRCDPISGHVSLFWYQQALGQGPEFLTYFQNEAQLDKSGLPSDRFFAERPEGSVSTLKIQRTQQEDSAVYLCASSQGGANQPQHFGDGTRLSIL.

In the case of this clone: This CDR3 is also generated by other DNA sequences in the sample. The V call is TRBV5-1, the J call TRBJ1-5; tentative D call: TRBD1 (5 bases). The CDR3 loop spans 15 amino acids. V lost 0 bases to trimming and J lost 1 base, with 8 bases between them. Germline V lookup: CDR1 SGHRS, CDR2 YFSETQ. The CDR3 DNA is TGCGCCAGCAGCTTGGAAGGGGAAAGCAATCAGCCCCAGCATTTT. Amino acid sequence: CASSLEGESNQPQHF.

The J gene is TRBJ2-7, the V gene TRBV7-9; a possible D gene is TRBD2 (6 bases). Trimming pared 3 bases from V and 1 base from J, leaving 16 bases between. The CDR3 spans 16 residues. From germline, CDR1 is SEHNR and CDR2 FQNEAQ (reference sequence). CDR3 loop: CASSLGAGKKSYEQYF. CDR3 in DNA: TGTGCCAGCAGCTTGGGCGCGGGGAAAAAATCCTACGAGCAGTACTTC.

This clone appeared a few times. This chain joins TRBV4-3 and TRBJ1-3; unclear D gene. There are 18 residues in the CDR3. V was pared by 3 bases and J by 0 bases, with 18 bases between. Germline V lookup: CDR1 LGHNA, CDR2 YSLEER. CDR3 in amino acids: CASSQVAPGSSSGNTIYF. The CDR3 coding sequence is TGCGCCAGCAGCCAGGTCGCCCCCGGGTCCTCCTCTGGAAACACCATATATTTT.

The chain joins TRBV6-5 to TRBJ2-3; TRBD2 matches 11 bases. Germline-derived CDR1 and CDR2 are MNHEY and SVGAGI. After removal of 0 bases from V and 5 bases from J, the junction contained 4 bases not matched to a gene. The CDR3 runs to 16 residues. CDR3 loop: CASSYSPSGGIDTQYF. The CDR3, as DNA: TGTGCCAGCAGTTACTCTCCTAGCGGGGGGATAGATACGCAGTATTTT.

The gene calls are TRBV6-5 and TRBJ1-2; 8 nucleotides match TRBD1. Germline values: CDR1 MNHEY, CDR2 SVGAGI. CDR3 size: 12 residues. J gave up 8 bases and V 6 bases, and 5 bases lay outside the gene matches. DNA of the CDR3: TGTGCCAGCAGCGCAGGGGGCAGGGGCTACACCTTC. Residues: CASSAGGRGYTF.

This chain joins TRBV5-1 and TRBJ1-1; tentative D call: TRBD1 (6 bases). This CDR3 spans 15 amino acids. Germline V gives CDR1 SGHRS, CDR2 YFSETQ. V was pared by 0 bases and J by 6 bases, with 15 bases between. CDR3 sequence (DNA): TGCGCCAGCAGCTTGGCCGTAGGGGGTAGGTCTGAAGCTTTCTTT. Translated, it gives CASSLAVGGRSEAFF.

This clone was detected only once. The gene calls are TRBV15 and TRBJ2-5; D not certain. Germline values: CDR1 LNHNV, CDR2 YYDKDF (reference sequence). The V gene lost 9 bases and the J gene lost 1 base, with 12 bases spanning the gap. CDR3 length: 13 amino acids. The DNA for the CDR3 is TGTGCCACTTCTCTAAACGCCCAAGAGACCCAGTACTTC. This gives the protein CATSLNAQETQYF. Variable domain in full (rest from reference TRBV15 and TRBJ2-5): DAMVIQNPRYQVTQFGKPVTLSCSQTLNHNVMYWYQQKSSQAPKLLFHYYDKDFNNEADTPDNFQSRRPNTSFCFLDIRSPGLGDTAMYLCATSLNAQETQYFGPGTRLLVL.

CDR3: CASSSMLDYLRDEQYF. The CDR3 region has the DNA TGTGCCAGCAGTAGCATGCTGGACTATCTTAGAGACGAGCAGTACTTC. J is TRBJ2-7 and V is TRBV6-2 or TRBV6-3, with TRBD2 as a possible D gene (6 bases). Germline CDR1 MNHEY, CDR2 SVGEGT. The CDR3 has 16 residues. V was trimmed by 5 bases and J by 5 bases, leaving 22 bases between them.

The rearrangement joins TRBV5-1 to TRBJ2-2, with 14 bases lining up with TRBD2. The CDR3 is made up of 15 amino acids. V trimming: 3 bases; J trimming: 7 bases; junction bases outside the gene matches: 2. In germline, CDR1 is SGHRS, CDR2 YFSETQ. CDR3 DNA: TGCGCCAGCAGCTGGACTAGCGGGGGGTTCGGGGAGCTGTTTTTT. Translated, it gives CASSWTSGGFGELFF.

In its sample, this clone was seen a few times. This sample also contains other DNA sequences that code for the same CDR3. The chain joins TRBV28 to TRBJ1-1, with D hard to call. The CDR3 loop spans 12 amino acids. Looked up from germline, CDR1 is MDHEN and CDR2 is SYDVKM. With 4 bases removed from V and 0 bases from J, the gap between germline ends came to 3 bases. CDR3 DNA: TGTGCCAGCAGTTCGGTGAACACTGAAGCTTTCTTT. It codes for CASSSVNTEAFF.

The chain recombines TRBV7-3 with TRBJ1-3; the D is unclear. With 2 bases removed from V and 3 bases from J, the gap between germline ends came to 14 bases. The CDR3 totals 16 residues. The germline gives CDR1 SGHTA, CDR2 FQGTGA. The CDR3 loop reads CASSLEPTRVGNTIYF. CDR3 DNA: TGTGCCAGCAGCTTAGAACCCACGAGGGTTGGAAACACCATATATTTT.

The chain combines TRBV7-2 with TRBJ1-1, with TRBD1 matching 7 bases. Germline values: CDR1 SGHTA, CDR2 FQGNSA. This CDR3 is 15 amino acids long. Unmatched junction bases numbered 14, after V lost 5 bases and J lost 8 bases. The CDR3 here is CASSPRQGPSVEAFF. The CDR3 region has the DNA TGTGCCAGCAGCCCCAGACAGGGTCCCTCAGTCGAAGCTTTCTTT.

The CDR3 region is CSASESANTGELFF. The CDR3 DNA follows: TGCAGTGCTAGTGAGTCCGCGAACACCGGGGAGCTGTTTTTT. V and J are TRBV20-1 and TRBJ2-2; D unclear. Trimming shortened V by 3 bases and J by 0 bases, and 8 bases separated the two germline ends. Germline V gene sequence: CDR1 DFQATT, CDR2 SNEGSKA (reference sequence). This CDR3 is built from 14 residues.

The V and J genes are TRBV2 and TRBJ1-6, with D possibly TRBD1 on 5 matching bases. The germline V gene encodes CDR1 SNHLY and CDR2 FYNNEI. V lost 7 bases and J lost 0, with 10 bases in between. This CDR3 region has 15 residues. The CDR3 protein is CASTRGSSYNSPLHF. CDR3 coding DNA: TGTGCCAGCACCCGGGGGAGCTCCTATAATTCACCCCTCCACTTT.

The chain joins TRBV7-9 to TRBJ1-4; 9 bases align to TRBD1. V dropped 5 bases and J dropped 5; count of bases not matched to a gene: 3. The CDR3 length is 14 residues. Germline-derived CDR1 and CDR2 are SEHNR and FQNEAQ (reference sequence). CDR3 sequence reads: CASSRTGVNEKLFF. CDR3 bases: TGTGCCAGCAGCCGGACAGGGGTAAATGAAAAACTGTTTTTT.

This clone is a singleton in its sample. The rearrangement joins TRBV9 to TRBJ1-1; a possible D gene is TRBD1 (5 bases). Trimming cost V 0 bases and J 4 bases, with 19 bases left between them. CDR3 length: 17 residues. The germline V gene encodes CDR1 SGDLS and CDR2 YYNGEE. The CDR3 loop is CASSVAGGLGAGTEAFF. CDR3 coding DNA: TGTGCCAGCAGCGTAGCGGGGGGTCTCGGGGCGGGCACTGAAGCTTTCTTT.

In its sample, this clone was seen once. V gene TRBV3-1 (or the pseudogene TRBV3-2) combines with J gene TRBJ2-7, with D unresolved. Germline CDR1 and CDR2: LGHDT and YNNKEL (reference sequence). The length of the CDR3 is 12 residues. V was pared by 4 bases and J by 5 bases, with 9 bases between. The chain's CDR3 is CASSPGPHEQYF. CDR3 nucleotides: TGTGCCAGCAGCCCTGGGCCCCACGAGCAGTACTTC.

The chain recombines TRBV4-3 with TRBJ2-3; TRBD1 aligns across 7 bases. This CDR3 contains 14 residues. J lost 5 bases, V lost 3 bases, and 5 bases had no gene match. From germline, CDR1 is LGHNA and CDR2 YSLEER. This chain's CDR3 is CASSQRTGVDTQYF. The CDR3 DNA reads TGCGCCAGCAGCCAGAGGACAGGAGTAGATACGCAGTATTTT.